One and the same sample provided the 5 T cell receptor beta chains below, sequenced in a study of T cell responses to AZD1222 COVID-19 vaccine. The protocol was immunoSEQ multiplex PCR, while the TCRdb copy is restricted to in-frame clones and leaves out a portion. The sample records fewer than 150,000 clones, about 90% being singletons. The input for sequencing was peripheral blood, taken on day 0 of AZD1222 vaccination. These receptors were collected from an adult in good health.

The chain carries TRBV11-2 and TRBJ2-3; TRBD2 agrees at 14 bases. The CDR3 spans 17 residues. V was clipped by 3 bases and J by 5 bases; unmatched bases: 7. Germline V lookup: CDR1 SGHAT, CDR2 FQNNGV. The CDR3 nucleotides are TGTGCCAGCAGCTTCGTGGGGACTAGCGGGAGATTAGATACGCAGTATTTT. Protein: CASSFVGTSGRLDTQYF.

The chain combines TRBV27 with TRBJ2-7; D remains unclear. The CDR3 totals 12 residues. V gave up 4 bases and J gave up 0 bases, with 4 bases separating them. In germline, CDR1 is MNHEY, CDR2 SMNVEV (reference sequence). The CDR3, as DNA: TGTGCCAGCAGTTCAGACTCCTACGAGCAGTACTTC. Encoded protein: CASSSDSYEQYF.

The chain recombines TRBV11-2 with TRBJ2-3, with D unresolved. Germline CDR1 and CDR2: SGHAT and FQNNGV. The length of the CDR3 is 12 residues. The V end was cut by 5 bases, the J end by 6 bases, with 9 bases between. The CDR3 is CASSPIRDTQYF. The CDR3, as DNA: TGTGCCAGCAGCCCGATTCGGGATACGCAGTATTTT.

The J gene is TRBJ1-2, the V gene TRBV5-1; D is unclear. CDR1 is SGHRS, CDR2 YFSETQ, per germline. The CDR3 has 17 amino acids. V lost 0 bases and J lost 2, with 17 bases in between. CDR3 region: CASSLARPSNTNYGYTF. The CDR3 DNA reads TGCGCCAGCAGCTTGGCTCGCCCCTCCAACACAAACTATGGCTACACCTTC.

The gene calls are TRBV5-6 and TRBJ2-7; D is perhaps TRBD1 (6 bases). The CDR3 loop spans 15 amino acids. The V gene lost 3 bases and the J gene lost 0 bases, with 13 bases spanning the gap. The germline V gene encodes CDR1 SGHDT and CDR2 YYEEEE. CDR3 nucleotide sequence: TGTGCCAGCAGCTCAGGGGTTTTTAGCTCCTACGAGCAGTACTTC. It yields the protein CASSSGVFSSYEQYF.